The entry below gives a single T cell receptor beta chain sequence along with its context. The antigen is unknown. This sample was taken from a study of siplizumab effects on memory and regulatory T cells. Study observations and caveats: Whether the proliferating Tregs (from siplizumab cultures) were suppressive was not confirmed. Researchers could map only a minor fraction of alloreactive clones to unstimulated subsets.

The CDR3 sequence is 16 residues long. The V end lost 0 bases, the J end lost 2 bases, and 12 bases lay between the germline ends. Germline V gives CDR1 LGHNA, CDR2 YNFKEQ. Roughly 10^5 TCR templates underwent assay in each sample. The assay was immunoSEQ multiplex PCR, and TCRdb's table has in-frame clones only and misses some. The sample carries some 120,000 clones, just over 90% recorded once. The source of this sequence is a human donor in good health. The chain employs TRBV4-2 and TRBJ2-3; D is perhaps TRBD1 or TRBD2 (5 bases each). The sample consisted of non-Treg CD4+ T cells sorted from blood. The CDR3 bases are TGTGCCAGCAGCCAAGAAATGGGGACGTTCACAGATACGCAGTATTTT. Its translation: CASSQEMGTFTDTQYF.